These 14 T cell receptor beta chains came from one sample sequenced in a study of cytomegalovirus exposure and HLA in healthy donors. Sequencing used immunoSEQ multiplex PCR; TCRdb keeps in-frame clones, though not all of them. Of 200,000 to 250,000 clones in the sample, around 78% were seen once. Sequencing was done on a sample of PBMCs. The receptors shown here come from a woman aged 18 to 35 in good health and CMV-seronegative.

This CDR3 reads CASSLNSHYGYTF. Here the CDR3 DNA reads TGTGCCAGCAGCTTAAATAGCCATTATGGCTACACCTTC. The V and J genes are TRBV7-9 and TRBJ1-2; D is unclear. The CDR3 contains 13 residues. Germline lookup yields CDR1 SEHNR and CDR2 FQNEAQ (reference sequence). V dropped 2 bases and J dropped 5 bases, with 9 bases sitting between them.

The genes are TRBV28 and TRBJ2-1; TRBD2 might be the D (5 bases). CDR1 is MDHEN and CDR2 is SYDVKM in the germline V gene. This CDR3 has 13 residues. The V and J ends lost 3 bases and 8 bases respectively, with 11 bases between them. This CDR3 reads CASSLNLADEQFF. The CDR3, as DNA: TGTGCCAGCAGTTTGAACCTAGCCGATGAGCAGTTCTTC.

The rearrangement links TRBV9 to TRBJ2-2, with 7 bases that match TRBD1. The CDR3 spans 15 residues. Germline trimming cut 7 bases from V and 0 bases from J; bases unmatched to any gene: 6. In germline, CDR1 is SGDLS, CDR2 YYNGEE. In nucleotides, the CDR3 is TGTGCCAGCGATAAAACAGGGGCGAACACCGGGGAGCTGTTTTTT. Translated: CASDKTGANTGELFF.

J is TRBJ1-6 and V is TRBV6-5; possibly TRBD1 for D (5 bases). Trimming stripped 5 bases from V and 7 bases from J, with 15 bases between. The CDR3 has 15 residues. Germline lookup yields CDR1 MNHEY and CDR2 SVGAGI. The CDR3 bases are TGTGCCAGCAGTCCCGACAGTCCGAGGAATTCACCCCTCCACTTT. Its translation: CASSPDSPRNSPLHF.

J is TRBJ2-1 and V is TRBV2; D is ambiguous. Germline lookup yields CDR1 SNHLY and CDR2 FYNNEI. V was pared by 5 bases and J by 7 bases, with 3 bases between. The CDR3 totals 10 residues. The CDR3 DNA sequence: TGTGCCAGCAGTCGGAATGAGCAGTTCTTC. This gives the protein CASSRNEQFF.

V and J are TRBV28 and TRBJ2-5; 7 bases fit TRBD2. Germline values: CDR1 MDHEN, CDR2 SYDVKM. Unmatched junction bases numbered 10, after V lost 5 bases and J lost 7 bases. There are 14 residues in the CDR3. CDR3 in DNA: TGTGCCAGCAGTCCACCGACTAGCTATGGGACCCAGTACTTC. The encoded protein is CASSPPTSYGTQYF.

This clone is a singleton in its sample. The CDR3 DNA follows: TGTGCCAGCAGCTTATCAGTCAGCTCTGGGGCCAACGTCCTGACTTTC. Its protein product is CASSLSVSSGANVLTF. The V call is TRBV7-3, the J call TRBJ2-6; D is undetermined. Trimming took 2 bases from V and 0 from J, leaving 8 bases between them. The CDR3 has 16 amino acids. Germline V gene lookup returns CDR1 SGHTA and CDR2 FQGTGA.

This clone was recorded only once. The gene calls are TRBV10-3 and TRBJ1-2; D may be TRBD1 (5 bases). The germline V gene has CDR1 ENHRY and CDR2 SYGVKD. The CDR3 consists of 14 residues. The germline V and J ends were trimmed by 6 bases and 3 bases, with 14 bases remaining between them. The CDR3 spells CAIRENGGDYGYTF. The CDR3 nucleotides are TGTGCCATCAGAGAAAACGGGGGAGACTATGGCTACACCTTC.

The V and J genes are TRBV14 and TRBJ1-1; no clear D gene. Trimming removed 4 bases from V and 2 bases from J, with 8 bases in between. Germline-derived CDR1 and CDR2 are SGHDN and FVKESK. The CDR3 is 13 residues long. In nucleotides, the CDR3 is TGTGCCAGCAGCCTCGGACTCAACACTGAAGCTTTCTTT. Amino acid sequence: CASSLGLNTEAFF.

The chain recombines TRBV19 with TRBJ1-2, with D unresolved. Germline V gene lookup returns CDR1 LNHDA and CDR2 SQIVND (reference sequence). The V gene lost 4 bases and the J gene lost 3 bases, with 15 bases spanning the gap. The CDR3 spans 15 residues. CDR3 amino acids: CASSTRTPVHYGYTF. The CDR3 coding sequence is TGTGCCAGTAGTACTAGGACGCCCGTTCACTATGGCTACACCTTC.

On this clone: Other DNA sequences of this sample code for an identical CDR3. The CDR3 sequence: CAWSVRRADTQYF. Written as DNA, the CDR3 is TGTGCCTGGAGTGTACGGAGGGCAGATACGCAGTATTTT. This chain links TRBV30 with TRBJ2-3; D possibly corresponds to TRBD2 (6 bases). This CDR3 is built from 13 residues. Germline-derived CDR1 and CDR2 are GTSNPN and SVGIG (reference sequence). V lost 0 bases and J lost 4, with 8 bases in between.

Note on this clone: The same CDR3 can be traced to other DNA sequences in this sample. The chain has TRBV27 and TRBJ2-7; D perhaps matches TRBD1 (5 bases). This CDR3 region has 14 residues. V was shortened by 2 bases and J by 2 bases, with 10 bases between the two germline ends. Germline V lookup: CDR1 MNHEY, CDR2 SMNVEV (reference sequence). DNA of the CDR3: TGTGCCAGCAGTTTAGTCCAGGGCCCCTACGAGCAGTACTTC. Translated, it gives CASSLVQGPYEQYF.

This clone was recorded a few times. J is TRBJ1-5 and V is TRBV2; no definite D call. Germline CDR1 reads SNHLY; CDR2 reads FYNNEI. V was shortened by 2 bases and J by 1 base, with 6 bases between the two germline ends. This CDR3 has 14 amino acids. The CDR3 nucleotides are TGTGCCAGCAGTGAACAAACGAGCAATCAGCCCCAGCATTTT. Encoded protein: CASSEQTSNQPQHF.

The CDR3 sequence: CASMAAPGELFF. Here the CDR3 DNA reads TGTGCCAGCATGGCCGCGCCCGGGGAGCTGTTTTTT. V gene TRBV2 combines with J gene TRBJ2-2; D call uncertain. There are 12 residues in the CDR3. V was pared by 7 bases and J by 6 bases, with 9 bases between. In germline, CDR1 is SNHLY, CDR2 FYNNEI.